The sequence of this TCR beta chain was determined in a study of CD8 T cells in Susac syndrome. Findings of the study overall: The TCR sequencing and HLA analysis in the study involved a relatively small number of individuals, as the study acknowledged.

Points on this clonotype: Its antigen remains unknown.

This CDR3 comprises 15 residues. V was cut by 0 bases and J by 2 bases, with 10 bases left in between. Germline CDR1 and CDR2: SEHNR and FQNEAQ (reference sequence). Reverse transcription used about 0.45 to 1 ug RNA and random hexamers. From the immunoSEQ multiplex PCR reads, TCRdb called clonotypes with MiXCR, one entry per CDR3 protein. This sample has some 200,000 distinct CDR3 sequences, with roughly 94% found just once. The TCR comes from a human donor in good health. The genes are TRBV7-9 and TRBJ2-5; weak D call: TRBD2 (6 bases). Sequenced input: CD4+ T cells from PBMCs. The CDR3 DNA reads TGTGCCAGCAGCTTAGCGTTAGCGGAACAAGAGACCCAGTACTTC. Translating it yields CASSLALAEQETQYF. The variable domain in full, completed from reference TRBV7-9 and TRBJ2-5, reads DTGVSQNPRHKITKRGQNVTFRCDPISEHNRLYWYRQTLGQGPEFLTYFQNEAQLEKSRLLSDRFSAERPKGSFSTLEIQRTEQGDSAMYLCASSLALAEQETQYFGPGTRLLVL.